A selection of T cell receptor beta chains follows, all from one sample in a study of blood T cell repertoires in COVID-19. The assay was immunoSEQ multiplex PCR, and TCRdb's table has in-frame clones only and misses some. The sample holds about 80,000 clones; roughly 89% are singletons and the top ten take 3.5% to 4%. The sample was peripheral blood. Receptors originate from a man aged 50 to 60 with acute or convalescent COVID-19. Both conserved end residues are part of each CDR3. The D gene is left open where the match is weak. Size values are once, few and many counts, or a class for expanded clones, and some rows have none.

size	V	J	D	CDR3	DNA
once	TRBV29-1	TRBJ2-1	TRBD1	CSLEKGALSEQFF	TGCAGCCTTGAGAAGGGGGCCCTGAGCGAGCAGTTCTTC
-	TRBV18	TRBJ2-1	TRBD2	CASSPPLHGGAYNEQFF	TGTGCCAGCTCACCACCCCTACACGGGGGGGCGTATAATGAGCAGTTCTTC
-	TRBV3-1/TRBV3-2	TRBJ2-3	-	CASSQVYGESTDTQYF	TGTGCCAGCAGCCAAGTCTACGGAGAAAGCACAGATACGCAGTATTTT
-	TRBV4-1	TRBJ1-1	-	CASSQDSTEAFF	TGCGCCAGCAGCCAAGATAGCACTGAAGCTTTCTTT
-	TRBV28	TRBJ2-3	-	CASRTWENSDTQYF	TGTGCCAGCAGAACTTGGGAGAATTCAGATACGCAGTATTTT
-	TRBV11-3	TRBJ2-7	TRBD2	CASRRTGLGLSYEQYF	TGTGCCAGCAGACGAACGGGACTAGGGTTGTCCTACGAGCAGTACTTC
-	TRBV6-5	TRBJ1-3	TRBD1	CASSYGTEGNTIYF	TGTGCCAGCAGTTACGGGACAGAAGGAAACACCATATATTTT
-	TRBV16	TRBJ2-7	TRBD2	CASSLGGGLYEQYF	TGTGCCAGCAGCCTCGGGGGGGGTCTTTACGAGCAGTACTTC
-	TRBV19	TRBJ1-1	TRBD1	CASSKRQGQGTEAFF	TGTGCCAGTAGTAAGAGACAGGGTCAGGGCACTGAAGCTTTCTTT
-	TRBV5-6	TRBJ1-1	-	CASSTYTEAFF	TGTGCCAGCAGCACATATACTGAAGCTTTCTTT
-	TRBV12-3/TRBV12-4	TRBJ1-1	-	CASSLYTEAFF	TGTGCCAGCAGCCTGTACACTGAAGCTTTCTTT
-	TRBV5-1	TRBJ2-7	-	CASSFDRTRYEQYF	TGCGCCAGCAGCTTTGACAGGACCCGTTACGAGCAGTACTTC